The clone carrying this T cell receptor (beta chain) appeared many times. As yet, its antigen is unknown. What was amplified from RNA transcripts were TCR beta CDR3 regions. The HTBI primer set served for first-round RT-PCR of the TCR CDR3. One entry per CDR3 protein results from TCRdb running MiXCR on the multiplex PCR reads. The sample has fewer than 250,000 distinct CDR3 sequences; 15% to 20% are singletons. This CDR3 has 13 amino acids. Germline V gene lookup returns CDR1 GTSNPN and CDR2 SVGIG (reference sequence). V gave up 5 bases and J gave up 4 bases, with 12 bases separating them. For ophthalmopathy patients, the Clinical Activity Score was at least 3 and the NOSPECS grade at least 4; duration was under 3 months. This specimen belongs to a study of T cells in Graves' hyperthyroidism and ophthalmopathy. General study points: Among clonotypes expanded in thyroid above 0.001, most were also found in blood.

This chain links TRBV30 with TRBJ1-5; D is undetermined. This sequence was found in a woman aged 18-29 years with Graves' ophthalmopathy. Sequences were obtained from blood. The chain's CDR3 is CAWLELQNQPQHF. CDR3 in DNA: TGTGCCTGGCTAGAACTTCAGAATCAGCCCCAGCATTTT.